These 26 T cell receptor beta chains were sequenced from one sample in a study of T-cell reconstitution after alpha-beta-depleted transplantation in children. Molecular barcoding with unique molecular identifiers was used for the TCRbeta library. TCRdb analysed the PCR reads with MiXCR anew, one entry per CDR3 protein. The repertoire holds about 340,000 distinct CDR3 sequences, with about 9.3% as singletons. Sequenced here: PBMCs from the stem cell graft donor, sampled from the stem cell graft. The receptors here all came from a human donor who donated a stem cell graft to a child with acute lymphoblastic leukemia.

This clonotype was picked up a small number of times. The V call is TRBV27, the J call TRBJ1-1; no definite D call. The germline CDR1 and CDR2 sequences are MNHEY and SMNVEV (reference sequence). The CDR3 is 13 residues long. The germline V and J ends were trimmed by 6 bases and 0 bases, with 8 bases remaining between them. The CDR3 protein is CASRPGMNTEAFF. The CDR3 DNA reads TGTGCCAGCAGGCCTGGAATGAACACTGAAGCTTTCTTT.

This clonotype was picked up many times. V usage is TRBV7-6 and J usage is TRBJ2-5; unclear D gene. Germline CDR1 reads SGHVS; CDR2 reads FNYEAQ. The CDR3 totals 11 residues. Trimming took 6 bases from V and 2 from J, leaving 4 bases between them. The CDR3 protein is CASRSQETQYF. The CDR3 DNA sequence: TGTGCCAGCAGATCGCAAGAGACCCAGTACTTC.

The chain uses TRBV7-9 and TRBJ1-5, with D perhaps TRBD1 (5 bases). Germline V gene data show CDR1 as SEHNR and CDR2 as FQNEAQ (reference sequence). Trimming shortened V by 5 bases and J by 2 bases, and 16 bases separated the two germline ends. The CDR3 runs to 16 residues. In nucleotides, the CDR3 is TGTGCCAGCAGCACTAGCGGGATGGGGCGCAATCAGCCCCAGCATTTT. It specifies CASSTSGMGRNQPQHF.

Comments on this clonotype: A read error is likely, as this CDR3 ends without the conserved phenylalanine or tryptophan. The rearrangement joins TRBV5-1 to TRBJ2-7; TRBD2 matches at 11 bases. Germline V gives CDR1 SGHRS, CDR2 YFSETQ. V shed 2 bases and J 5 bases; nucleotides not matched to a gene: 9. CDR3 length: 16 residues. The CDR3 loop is CASSFRRTSGSHEQYL. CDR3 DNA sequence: TGCGCCAGCAGCTTCAGAAGAACTAGCGGGAGCCACGAGCAGTACTTG.

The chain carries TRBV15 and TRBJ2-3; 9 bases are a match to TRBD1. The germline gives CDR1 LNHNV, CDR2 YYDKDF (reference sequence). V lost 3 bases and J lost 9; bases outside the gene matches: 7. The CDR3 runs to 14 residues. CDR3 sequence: CATSRDRGQGTQYF. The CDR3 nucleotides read TGTGCCACCAGCAGGGACAGGGGACAAGGGACGCAGTATTTT.

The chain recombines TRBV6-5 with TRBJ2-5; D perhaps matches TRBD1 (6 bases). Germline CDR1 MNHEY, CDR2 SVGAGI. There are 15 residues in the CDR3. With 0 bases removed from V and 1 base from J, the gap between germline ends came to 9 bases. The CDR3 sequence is CASSYSGHRQETQYF. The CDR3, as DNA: TGTGCCAGCAGTTACTCGGGACACCGCCAAGAGACCCAGTACTTC.

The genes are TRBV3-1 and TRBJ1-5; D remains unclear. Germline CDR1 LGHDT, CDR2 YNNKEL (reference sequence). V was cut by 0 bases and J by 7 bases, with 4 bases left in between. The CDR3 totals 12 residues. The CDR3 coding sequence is TGTGCCAGCAGCCAAGATCGACAGCCCCAGCATTTT. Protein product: CASSQDRQPQHF.

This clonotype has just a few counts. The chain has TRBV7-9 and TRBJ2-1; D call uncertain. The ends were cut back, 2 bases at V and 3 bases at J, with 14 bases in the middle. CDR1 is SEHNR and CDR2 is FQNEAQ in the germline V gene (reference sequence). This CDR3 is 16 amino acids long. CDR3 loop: CASSLRRGTDYNEQFF. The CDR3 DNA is TGTGCCAGCAGCTTAAGGCGAGGCACGGACTACAATGAGCAGTTCTTC.

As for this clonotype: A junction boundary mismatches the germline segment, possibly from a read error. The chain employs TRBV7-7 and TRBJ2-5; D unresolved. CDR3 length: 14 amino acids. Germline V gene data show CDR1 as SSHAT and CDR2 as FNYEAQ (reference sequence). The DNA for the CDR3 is TGTGCTAGCAGCCTCCGACACATACAAGAGACCCAGTACTTC. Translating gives CASSLRHIQETQYF.

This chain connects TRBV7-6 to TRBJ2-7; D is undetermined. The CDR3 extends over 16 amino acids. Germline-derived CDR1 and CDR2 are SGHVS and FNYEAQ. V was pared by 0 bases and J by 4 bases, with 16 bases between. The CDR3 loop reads CASSLAPPMGSYEQYF. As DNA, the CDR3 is TGTGCCAGCAGCTTAGCCCCCCCTATGGGCTCTTACGAGCAGTACTTC.

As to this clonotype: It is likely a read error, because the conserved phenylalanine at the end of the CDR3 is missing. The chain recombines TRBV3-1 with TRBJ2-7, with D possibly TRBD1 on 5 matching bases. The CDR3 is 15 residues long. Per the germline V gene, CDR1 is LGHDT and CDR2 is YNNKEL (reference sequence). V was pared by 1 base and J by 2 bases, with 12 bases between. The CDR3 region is CASSQGSDITYEQYL. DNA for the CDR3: TGTGCCAGCAGCCAAGGTTCGGACATTACCTACGAGCAGTACCTC.

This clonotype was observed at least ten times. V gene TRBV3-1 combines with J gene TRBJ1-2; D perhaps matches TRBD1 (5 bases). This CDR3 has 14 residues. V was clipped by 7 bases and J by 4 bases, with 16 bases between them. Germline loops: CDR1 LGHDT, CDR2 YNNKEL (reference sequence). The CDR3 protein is CASTPGSGAYGYTF. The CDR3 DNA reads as TGTGCCAGCACCCCTGGATCCGGGGCCTATGGCTACACCTTC. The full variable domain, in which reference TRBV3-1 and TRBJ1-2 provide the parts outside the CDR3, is DTAVSQTPKYLVTQMGNDKSIKCEQNLGHDTMYWYKQDSKKFLKIMFSYNNKELIINETVPNRFSPKSPDKAHLNLHINSLELGDSAVYFCASTPGSGAYGYTFGSGTRLTVV.

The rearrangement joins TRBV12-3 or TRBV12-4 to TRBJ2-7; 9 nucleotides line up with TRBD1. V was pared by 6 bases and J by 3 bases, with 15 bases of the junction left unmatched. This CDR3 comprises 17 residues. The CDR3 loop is CASSPTRVGDRVYEQYF. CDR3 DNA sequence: TGTGCCAGCAGCCCAACCCGGGTGGGGGACAGGGTCTACGAGCAGTACTTC.

CDR3 sequence: CASSSDPRTRGVAEAFF. The CDR3 nucleotides are TGCGCCAGCAGTTCCGACCCTCGGACCCGGGGGGTCGCTGAAGCTTTCTTT. J is TRBJ1-1 and V is TRBV5-1, with D maybe TRBD1 (5 bases). The CDR3 covers 17 residues. Trimming pared 5 bases from V and 6 bases from J, leaving 26 bases between. Germline CDR1 is SGHRS and CDR2 is YFSETQ.

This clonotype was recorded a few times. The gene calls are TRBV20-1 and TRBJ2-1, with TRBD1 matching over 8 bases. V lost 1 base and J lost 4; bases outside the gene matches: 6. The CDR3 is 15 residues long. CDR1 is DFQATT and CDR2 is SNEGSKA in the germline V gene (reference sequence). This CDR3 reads CSARAPGGAYNEQFF. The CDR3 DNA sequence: TGCAGTGCTAGAGCCCCAGGGGGCGCGTACAATGAGCAGTTCTTC.

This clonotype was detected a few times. The CDR3 spells CASSSGPGGKGYTF. The DNA for the CDR3 is TGTGCCAGCAGTAGTGGTCCTGGGGGCAAAGGCTACACCTTC. This sequence joins TRBV6-1 and TRBJ1-2; D may be TRBD1 (6 bases). Germline CDR1 MNHNS, CDR2 SASEGT. CDR3 length: 14 amino acids. Trimming stripped 5 bases from V and 8 bases from J, with 18 bases between.

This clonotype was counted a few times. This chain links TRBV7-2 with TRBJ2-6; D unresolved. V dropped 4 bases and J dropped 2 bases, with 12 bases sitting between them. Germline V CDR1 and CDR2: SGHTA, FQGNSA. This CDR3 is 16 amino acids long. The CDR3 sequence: CASSSFIGAGANVLTF. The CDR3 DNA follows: TGTGCCAGCAGCTCTTTCATTGGGGCTGGGGCCAACGTCCTGACTTTC.

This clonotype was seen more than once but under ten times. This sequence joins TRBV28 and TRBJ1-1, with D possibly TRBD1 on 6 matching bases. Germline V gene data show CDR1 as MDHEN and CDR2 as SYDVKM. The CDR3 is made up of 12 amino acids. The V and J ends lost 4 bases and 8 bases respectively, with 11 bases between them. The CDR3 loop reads CASSSHRAEAFF. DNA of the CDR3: TGTGCCAGCAGTTCTCACAGGGCGGAAGCTTTCTTT.

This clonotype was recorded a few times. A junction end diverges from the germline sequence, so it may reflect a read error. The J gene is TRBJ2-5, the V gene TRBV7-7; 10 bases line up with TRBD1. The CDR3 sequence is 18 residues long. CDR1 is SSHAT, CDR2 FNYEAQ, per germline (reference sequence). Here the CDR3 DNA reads TGTGCTAGCAGCTTAGGTCCCTCCGGGACAGGGGAGGAGGAGACCCAGTACTTC. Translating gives CASSLGPSGTGEEETQYF.

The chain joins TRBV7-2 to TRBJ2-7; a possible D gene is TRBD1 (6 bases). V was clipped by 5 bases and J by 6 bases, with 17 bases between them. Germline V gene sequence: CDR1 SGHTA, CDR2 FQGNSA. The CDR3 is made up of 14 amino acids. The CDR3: CASSPLDSIVEQYF. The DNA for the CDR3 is TGTGCCAGCAGCCCCCTGGACAGTATCGTCGAGCAGTACTTC.

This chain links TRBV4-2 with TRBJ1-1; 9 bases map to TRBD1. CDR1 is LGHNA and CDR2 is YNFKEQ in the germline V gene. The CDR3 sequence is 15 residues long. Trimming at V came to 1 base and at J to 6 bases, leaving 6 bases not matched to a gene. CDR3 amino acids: CASSQGTGGGSEAFF. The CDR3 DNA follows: TGTGCCAGCAGCCAAGGAACAGGGGGCGGCTCTGAAGCTTTCTTT.

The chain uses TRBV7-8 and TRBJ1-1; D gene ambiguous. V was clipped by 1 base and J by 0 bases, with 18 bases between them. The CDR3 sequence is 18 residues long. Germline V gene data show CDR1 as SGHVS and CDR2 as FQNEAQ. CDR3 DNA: TGTGCCAGCAGCTTAGTGATTGGGGTTCCGGTAATGAACACTGAAGCTTTCTTT. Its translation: CASSLVIGVPVMNTEAFF.

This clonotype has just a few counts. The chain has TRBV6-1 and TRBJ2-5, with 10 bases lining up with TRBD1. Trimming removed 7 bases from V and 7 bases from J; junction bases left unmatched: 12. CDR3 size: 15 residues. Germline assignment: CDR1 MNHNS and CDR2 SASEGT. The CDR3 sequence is CASTQGQGNSGTQYF. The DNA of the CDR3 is TGTGCCAGCACCCAGGGACAGGGGAACTCTGGGACCCAGTACTTC.

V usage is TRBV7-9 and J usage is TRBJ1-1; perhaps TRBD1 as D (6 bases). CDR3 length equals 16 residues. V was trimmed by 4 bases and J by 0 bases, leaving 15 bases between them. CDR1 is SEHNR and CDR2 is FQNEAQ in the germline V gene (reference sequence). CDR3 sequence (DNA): TGTGCCAGCAGCTACCCCGGACAGTCAATGAACACTGAAGCTTTCTTT. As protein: CASSYPGQSMNTEAFF. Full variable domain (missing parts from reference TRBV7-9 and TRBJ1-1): DTGVSQNPRHKITKRGQNVTFRCDPISEHNRLYWYRQTLGQGPEFLTYFQNEAQLEKSRLLSDRFSAERPKGSFSTLEIQRTEQGDSAMYLCASSYPGQSMNTEAFFGQGTRLTVV.

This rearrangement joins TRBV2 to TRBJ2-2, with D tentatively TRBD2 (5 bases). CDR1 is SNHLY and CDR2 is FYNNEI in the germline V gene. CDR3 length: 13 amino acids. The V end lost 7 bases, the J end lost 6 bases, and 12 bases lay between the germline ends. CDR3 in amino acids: CASKRVGAGELFF. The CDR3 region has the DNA TGTGCCAGCAAGAGGGTTGGTGCCGGGGAGCTGTTTTTT. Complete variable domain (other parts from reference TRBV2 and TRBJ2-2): EPEVTQTPSHQVTQMGQEVILRCVPISNHLYFYWYRQILGQKVEFLVSFYNNEISEKSEIFDDQFSVERPDGSNFTLKIRSTKLEDSAMYFCASKRVGAGELFFGEGSRLTVL.

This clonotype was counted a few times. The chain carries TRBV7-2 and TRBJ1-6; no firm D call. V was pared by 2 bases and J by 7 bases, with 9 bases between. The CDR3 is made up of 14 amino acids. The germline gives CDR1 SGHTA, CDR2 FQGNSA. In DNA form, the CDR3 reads TGTGCCAGCAGCTTACGGGGAGGGAATTCACCCCTCCACTTT. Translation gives CASSLRGGNSPLHF. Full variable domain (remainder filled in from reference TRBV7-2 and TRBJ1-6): GAGVSQSPSNKVTEKGKDVELRCDPISGHTALYWYRQSLGQGLEFLIYFQGNSAPDKSGLPSDRFSAERTGGSVSTLTIQRTQQEDSAVYLCASSLRGGNSPLHFGNGTRLTVT.